These T cell receptor beta chains were read from a single sample in a study of PD-1 blockade in classical Hodgkin lymphoma. Data came from immunoSEQ multiplex PCR; TCRdb stores just in-frame clones and leaves some out. The table shows 20,000 to 25,000 clones, with around 70% occurring only once. The input for sequencing was peripheral blood mononuclear cells (PBMCs), taken at baseline. The receptors stem from a human donor with classical Hodgkin lymphoma. Each CDR3 is given with its conserved first and last residue. The order of the fields is J gene, D gene, CDR3 length, clone size, V gene, CDR3 DNA, CDR3 protein. D genes are given only for firm matches. For some rows the clone size is stated as once, few or many, or as a class when expanded; others skip it.

TRBJ1-6	TRBD1	14	-	TRBV28	TGTGCCAGCAGTCCTAGACAGGGATACTCACCCCTCCACTTT	CASSPRQGYSPLHF
TRBJ2-7	-	13	-	TRBV19	TGTGCCAGTAGTTACGCAGGGCACTACGAGCAGTACTTC	CASSYAGHYEQYF
TRBJ1-3	TRBD1	15	few	TRBV13	TGTGCCAGCAGCGCCGGGACAGCCTCTGGAAACACCATATATTTT	CASSAGTASGNTIYF
TRBJ2-1	TRBD1	16	-	TRBV30	TGTGCCTGGAGACTACTTGACTGGTACAGGGGTGGTGAGCAGTTCTTC	CAWRLLDWYRGGEQFF
TRBJ2-3	-	11	-	TRBV11-2	TGTGCCAGCAGCTTAATCCATACGCAGTATTTT	CASSLIHTQYF
TRBJ1-3	TRBD1	15	-	TRBV5-6	TGTGCCAGCAGCCGGACAGGGAGCTCTGGAAACACCATATATTTT	CASSRTGSSGNTIYF
TRBJ2-7	-	15	once	TRBV6-5	TGTGCCTATCCCTTCCGGGACTCTAGCTCCTACGAGCAGTACTTC	CAYPFRDSSSYEQYF
TRBJ2-7	TRBD1	15	-	TRBV28	TGTGCCAGCAGTTTAGGGGACAGGGCTTCCCACGAGCAGTACTTC	CASSLGDRASHEQYF
TRBJ1-1	-	11	few	TRBV30	TGTGCCTGGGGTCCGGTCACTGAAGCTTTCTTT	CAWGPVTEAFF
TRBJ2-1	-	15	-	TRBV5-1	TGCGCCAGCAGCCCGGGGGCGGGGGCCTACAATGAGCAGTTCTTC	CASSPGAGAYNEQFF
TRBJ1-5	TRBD1	17	-	TRBV30	TGTGCCTGGGCGCTTGGGACAGGGGGACTGAGCAATCAGCCCCAGCATTTT	CAWALGTGGLSNQPQHF
TRBJ1-2	-	15	once	TRBV5-4	TGTGCCAGCAGCTCCCCTGCGAGCGGCCCCTATGGCTACACCTTC	CASSSPASGPYGYTF
TRBJ2-7	TRBD2	14	-	TRBV7-9	TGTGCCAGCAGCTTAGCGGGGGGGTCCTACGAGCAGTACTTC	CASSLAGGSYEQYF
TRBJ2-2	-	11	-	TRBV19	TGTGCCAGTAGGGGCACCGGGGAGCTGTTTTTT	CASRGTGELFF
TRBJ2-5	-	16	-	TRBV28	TGTGCCAGCAGTTTGCTCCAGACAGGCTATAGAGAGACCCAGTACTTC	CASSLLQTGYRETQYF
TRBJ1-1	-	14	-	TRBV28	TGTGCCAGCAGTCAACGGACGGGGGGGACTGAAGCTTTCTTT	CASSQRTGGTEAFF
TRBJ2-7	TRBD2	15	-	TRBV6-5	TGTGCCAGCAGTTACCAGGCGGGGGACTCCTACGAGCAGTACTTC	CASSYQAGDSYEQYF
TRBJ2-3	-	15	-	TRBV19	TGTGCCAGTAGTGTTACCGGGACGGTCACAGATACGCAGTATTTT	CASSVTGTVTDTQYF
TRBJ1-4	-	16	-	TRBV5-1	TGCGCCAGCAGCTTCCGGACAGCCTCAACTAATGAAAAACTGTTTTTT	CASSFRTASTNEKLFF
TRBJ2-7	-	15	-	TRBV7-9	TGTGCCAGCAGCAGGTGGACTCGATCCTCCTACGAGCAGTACTTC	CASSRWTRSSYEQYF
TRBJ1-1	TRBD1	14	-	TRBV5-6	TGTGCCAGCAGAAGGACAGGGTCGTTGACTGAAGCTTTCTTT	CASRRTGSLTEAFF
TRBJ2-7	TRBD1	14	-	TRBV7-9	TGTGCCAGCAGCACTGCGACAGGGCCCTACGAGCAGTACTTC	CASSTATGPYEQYF
TRBJ1-4	-	15	-	TRBV19	TGTGCCAGTAGTATCAGCGGGGGCGCGGGAGAAAAACTGTTTTTT	CASSISGGAGEKLFF
TRBJ2-5	TRBD1	14	-	TRBV6-1	TGTGCCAGCAGTAGGGACAGGGGATGGGAGACCCAGTACTTC	CASSRDRGWETQYF
TRBJ1-6	TRBD1	15	medium-sized	TRBV5-4	TGTGCCAGCAGCGACCGAGGGCAGGGGGGAGATCCCCTCCACTTT	CASSDRGQGGDPLHF
TRBJ2-2	TRBD2	16	-	TRBV18	TGTGCCAGCTCACCACTGGCTAGCGGAATTACCGGGGAGCTGTTTTTT	CASSPLASGITGELFF
TRBJ1-1	-	14	-	TRBV5-8	TGTGCCAGCAGCTTCGGGAGGATGAACACTGAAGCTTTCTTT	CASSFGRMNTEAFF
TRBJ1-1	-	13	few	TRBV5-6	TGTGCCAGCAGCTTGGGGGGGAACACTGAAGCTTTCTTT	CASSLGGNTEAFF
TRBJ1-4	-	17	-	TRBV5-1	TGCGCCAGCAGCTTGGCGAGCAGGGAGTTTGGAGAAGAAAAACTGTTTTTT	CASSLASREFGEEKLFF
TRBJ2-1	TRBD1	17	few	TRBV28	TGTGCCAGCAGCTCTGAACAGGGGTTCCTCTCCTACAATGAGCAGTTCTTC	CASSSEQGFLSYNEQFF
TRBJ1-3	-	15	-	TRBV2	TGTGCCAGCAACCCCGGGAGGGGATATGGAAACACCATATATTTT	CASNPGRGYGNTIYF
TRBJ2-1	TRBD1	15	medium-sized	TRBV28	TGTGCCAGCAGTTTCAGGGACAGGGGCTTGGGTGAGCAGTTCTTC	CASSFRDRGLGEQFF
TRBJ2-7	TRBD1	14	once	TRBV25-1	TGTGCCAGCAGTACCCCTCAAGGGGACAGGGAGCAGTACTTC	CASSTPQGDREQYF
TRBJ2-2	TRBD2	17	-	TRBV14	TGTGCCAGCAGCTCCCGACTAGCGGGGGGCGTCACCGGGGAGCTGTTTTTT	CASSSRLAGGVTGELFF
TRBJ2-3	TRBD2	17	-	TRBV7-7	TGTGCCAGCAGCCCGACCCTAGCGGGGGAAGGGACAGATACGCAGTATTTT	CASSPTLAGEGTDTQYF
TRBJ2-7	TRBD2	16	-	TRBV4-1	TGCGCCAGCAGCCGCCCCGGGACTAGCGGGAGTTACGAGCAGTACTTC	CASSRPGTSGSYEQYF
TRBJ2-7	-	14	many	TRBV6-6	TGTGCCAGCAGTTACCCCACCCGCGGCTACGAGCAGTACTTC	CASSYPTRGYEQYF
TRBJ2-3	-	17	once	TRBV11-2	TGTGCCAGCAGCTTGGGGGGCGGGGCGGGTGGCACAGATACGCAGTATTTT	CASSLGGGAGGTDTQYF
TRBJ2-1	TRBD1	16	-	TRBV29-1	TGCAGCGTCATCGGACAGGGCCTAGATACCTACAATGAGCAGTTCTTC	CSVIGQGLDTYNEQFF
TRBJ2-7	TRBD2	16	few	TRBV13	TGTGCCAGCAGCCTAAAAGCGGGAGGTTCCCCCTACGAGCAGTACTTC	CASSLKAGGSPYEQYF
TRBJ2-2	-	15	-	TRBV19	TGTGCCAGTAGTCCGGGGACGGGATACACCGGGGAGCTGTTTTTT	CASSPGTGYTGELFF
TRBJ1-2	-	15	-	TRBV7-2	TGTGCCAGCAGCTCCCGGGCCCCGAGGGACTATGGCTACACCTTC	CASSSRAPRDYGYTF
TRBJ1-6	TRBD1	15	-	TRBV19	TGTGCCAGTAGCCCGGGACAGGGGTTCTATTCACCCCTCCACTTT	CASSPGQGFYSPLHF
TRBJ2-6	-	15	-	TRBV5-4	TGTGCCAGCACCCTTTTGAGGGCTGGGGCCAACGTCCTGACTTTC	CASTLLRAGANVLTF
TRBJ2-1	-	15	-	TRBV11-3	TGTGCCAGCATCTATAGCGTGAGCTCCTACAATGAGCAGTTCTTC	CASIYSVSSYNEQFF
TRBJ2-7	-	13	-	TRBV19	TGTGCCATGCCACGGCGAAGCTCCTACGAGCAGTACTTC	CAMPRRSSYEQYF